What follows are 2 T cell receptor beta chains derived from one specimen sequenced in a study of cytomegalovirus exposure and HLA in healthy donors. The PCR made use of 60 Vbeta and 13 Jbeta primers. Measured with immunoSEQ multiplex PCR; TCRdb has only the in-frame clones, and not every one. The sample lists 100,000 to 150,000 clones; about three quarters were seen once. Sequenced material: PBMCs. The receptor source for this set is a woman aged 40 to 50 in good health and CMV-seronegative.

The chain has TRBV5-5 and TRBJ1-5, with TRBD1 identical over 7 bases. The CDR3 is 13 residues long. After removal of 5 bases from V and 3 bases from J, the junction contained 2 bases not matched to a gene. Germline values: CDR1 SGHKS, CDR2 YYEKEE (reference sequence). CDR3 loop: CASSGTDNQPQHF. CDR3 DNA sequence: TGTGCCAGCAGTGGGACAGACAATCAGCCCCAGCATTTT.

The rearrangement links TRBV5-6 to TRBJ2-7; TRBD2 might be the D (5 bases). The CDR3 extends over 14 amino acids. V lost 0 bases and J 6 bases, leaving 13 bases between the germline ends. Looked up from germline, CDR1 is SGHDT and CDR2 is YYEEEE. The CDR3 is CASSLAPSAGEQYF. Written as DNA, the CDR3 is TGTGCCAGCAGCTTGGCCCCCAGTGCGGGCGAGCAGTACTTC.